The subject of this entry is one TCR beta chain. Sequencing was performed with immunoSEQ multiplex PCR; in TCRdb, only in-frame clones are kept and a portion is missing. Among some 55,000 clones, about 91% were seen once, and the ten largest hold 0.95% to 1.5%. V shed 8 bases and J 3 bases; nucleotides not matched to a gene: 6. This CDR3 is built from 13 residues. CDR1 MNHNY and CDR2 SVGAGI come from the germline V gene (reference sequence). These data originate in a study of T cell changes during pregnancy in multiple sclerosis. The genes are TRBV6-6 and TRBJ1-2; 7 bases match TRBD1. The material sequenced was peripheral blood, taken after pregnancy. The origin of this receptor is a female donor in good health, enrolled as a control in a pregnancy study. The CDR3 here is CASATGPHYGYTF. In DNA form, the CDR3 reads TGTGCCAGCGCGACAGGGCCCCACTATGGCTACACCTTC.